This entry is about one TCR beta chain. These data originate in a study of blood T cell repertoires in COVID-19. Study overall: The United States, Italy and Spain provided the acute and convalescent COVID-19 samples. The analysed material was cDNA or gDNA that came from T cells, B-cell-depleted T cells, or PBMCs.

Trimming took off 5 bases at V and 7 bases at J, with 18 bases between the two ends. CDR1 is MNHEY, CDR2 SVGAGI, per germline. The CDR3 totals 14 residues. In the original analysis: Reference gene primer amplification yielded estimated nucleated cell counts. The data were produced by immunoSEQ multiplex PCR, yet TCRdb's version contains in-frame clones alone and is incomplete. V, J and clone size reflect that table, while D and trimming were determined from the DNA. The sample comprises around 130,000 clones, approximately 84% of which are singletons, and roughly 1.9% rests with the top ten. Sequencing input: peripheral blood. The sequence derives from a man aged 70 or older with acute or convalescent COVID-19. V and J are TRBV6-5 and TRBJ2-7; D ambiguous. The CDR3 here is CASSPPGTYGEQYF. CDR3 nucleotides: TGTGCCAGCAGTCCACCGGGTACCTATGGGGAGCAGTACTTC.